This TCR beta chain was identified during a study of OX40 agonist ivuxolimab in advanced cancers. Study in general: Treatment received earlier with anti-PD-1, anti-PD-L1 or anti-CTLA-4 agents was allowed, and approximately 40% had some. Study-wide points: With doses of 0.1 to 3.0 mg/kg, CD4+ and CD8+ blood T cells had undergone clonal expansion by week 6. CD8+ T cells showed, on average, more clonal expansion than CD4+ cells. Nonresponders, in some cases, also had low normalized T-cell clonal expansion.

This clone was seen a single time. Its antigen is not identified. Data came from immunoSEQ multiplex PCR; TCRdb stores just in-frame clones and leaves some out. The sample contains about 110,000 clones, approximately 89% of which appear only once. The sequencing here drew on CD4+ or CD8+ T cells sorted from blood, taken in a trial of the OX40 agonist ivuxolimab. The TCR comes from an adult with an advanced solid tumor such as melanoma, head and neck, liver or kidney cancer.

The CDR3: CARCPEAGYGDGYTF. CDR3 in DNA: TGTGCCAGATGTCCGGAGGCAGGGTATGGCGATGGCTACACCTTC. V gene TRBV27 combines with J gene TRBJ1-2; perhaps TRBD1 as D (5 bases). V was cut by 9 bases and J by 6 bases, with 23 bases left in between. Germline CDR1 MNHEY, CDR2 SMNVEV (reference sequence). The CDR3 has 15 residues.